Shown below are 25 T cell receptor beta chains from a single sample sequenced in a study of shared clonotypes between healthy human individuals. Measured with immunoSEQ multiplex PCR; TCRdb has only the in-frame clones, and not every one. Of some 2,000,000 clones listed, about 95% are singletons. As defined, naive CD8 cells were CD45RO-negative and positively selected for CCR7, with terminally differentiated effector memory CD45RA+ cells excluded. Sequenced: naive CD8+ T cells sorted from blood. These receptor sequences come from a man aged 18-30 years in good health.

V is TRBV2 and J is TRBJ1-5; 7 bases fit TRBD1. The CDR3 is made up of 14 amino acids. J lost 1 base, V lost 5 bases, and 2 bases had no gene match. Germline V gene lookup returns CDR1 SNHLY and CDR2 FYNNEI. The CDR3 spells CASSPGGSNQPQHF. The CDR3 DNA sequence: TGTGCCAGCAGTCCAGGGGGAAGCAATCAGCCCCAGCATTTT.

The chain links TRBV7-9 to TRBJ2-1; D is ambiguous. The CDR3 length is 14 residues. V was shortened by 5 bases and J by 6 bases, with 14 bases between the two germline ends. Germline assignment: CDR1 SEHNR and CDR2 FQNEAQ (reference sequence). CDR3 in amino acids: CASSPIEARNEQFF. CDR3 DNA: TGTGCCAGCAGCCCAATAGAGGCGCGCAATGAGCAGTTCTTC. The full variable domain, its missing parts supplied by reference TRBV7-9 and TRBJ2-1, is DTGVSQNPRHKITKRGQNVTFRCDPISEHNRLYWYRQTLGQGPEFLTYFQNEAQLEKSRLLSDRFSAERPKGSFSTLEIQRTEQGDSAMYLCASSPIEARNEQFFGPGTRLTVL.

The CDR3 nucleotides read TGTGCCAGCAGCGCTGGACCTGGGGCAGGGGGAGGGGACACCATATATTTT. It yields the protein CASSAGPGAGGGDTIYF. The gene calls are TRBV7-2 and TRBJ1-3, with 7 bases lining up with TRBD1. The CDR3 contains 17 residues. The germline V gene encodes CDR1 SGHTA and CDR2 FQGNSA. V lost 5 bases and J lost 8; bases outside the gene matches: 18.

The chain carries TRBV13 and TRBJ1-4, with D unclear. CDR1 PRHDT and CDR2 FYEKMQ come from the germline V gene (reference sequence). Trimming shortened V by 5 bases and J by 7 bases, and 17 bases separated the two germline ends. The CDR3 totals 15 residues. CDR3 coding DNA: TGTGCCAGCAGCGCGCAGGAGTCCCCTTTTGAAAAACTGTTTTTT. Encoded protein: CASSAQESPFEKLFF.

The chain is built from TRBV4-3 and TRBJ1-2; TRBD1 is a possible D gene (5 bases). The CDR3 totals 18 residues. V lost 5 bases to trimming and J lost 5 bases, with 27 bases between them. Germline CDR1 and CDR2: LGHNA and YSLEER. CDR3 nucleotide sequence: TGCGCCAGCAGCTTATTCGTCGGGGCCCCAGAGGGGAATTATGGCTACACCTTC. Translation: CASSLFVGAPEGNYGYTF.

The chain is built from TRBV2 and TRBJ2-7, with D perhaps being TRBD1 or TRBD2 (6 bases each). This CDR3 contains 13 residues. Trimming pared 3 bases from V and 6 bases from J, leaving 12 bases between. Germline lookup yields CDR1 SNHLY and CDR2 FYNNEI. CDR3 sequence (DNA): TGTGCCAGCAGTGAGTTCCCGGGGGCCGAGCAGTACTTC. It yields the protein CASSEFPGAEQYF.

This chain joins TRBV6-5 and TRBJ2-7, with D possibly matching TRBD1 (6 bases). CDR3 length: 14 amino acids. Looked up from germline, CDR1 is MNHEY and CDR2 is SVGAGI. V gave up 3 bases and J gave up 2 bases, with 11 bases separating them. In DNA, the CDR3 is TGTGCCAGCAGTTATCAGACAGGTACCTACGAGCAGTACTTC. Its translation is CASSYQTGTYEQYF.

This chain connects TRBV7-2 to TRBJ2-1; D is uncertain. V lost 4 bases and J lost 2, with 15 bases in between. Germline CDR1 and CDR2: SGHTA and FQGNSA. CDR3 length: 16 amino acids. The CDR3 is CASSWAAGWTYNEQFF. In nucleotides, the CDR3 is TGTGCCAGCAGCTGGGCGGCCGGGTGGACCTACAATGAGCAGTTCTTC. Full variable domain (rest looked up from reference TRBV7-2 and TRBJ2-1): GAGVSQSPSNKVTEKGKDVELRCDPISGHTALYWYRQSLGQGLEFLIYFQGNSAPDKSGLPSDRFSAERTGGSVSTLTIQRTQQEDSAVYLCASSWAAGWTYNEQFFGPGTRLTVL.

The chain employs TRBV5-6 and TRBJ1-6; the D is unclear. The CDR3 loop spans 16 amino acids. Germline V CDR1 and CDR2: SGHDT, YYEEEE. Trimming left V 1 base short and J 7 bases short, with 15 bases between. This chain's CDR3 is CASSLLTEEVNSPLHF. The CDR3, as DNA: TGTGCCAGCAGCTTGCTAACTGAGGAGGTGAATTCACCCCTCCACTTT.

The rearrangement links TRBV9 to TRBJ2-7; a possible D gene is TRBD1 (5 bases). The CDR3 has 15 residues. V lost 0 bases to trimming and J lost 1 base, with 11 bases between them. Germline-derived CDR1 and CDR2 are SGDLS and YYNGEE. The CDR3 bases are TGTGCCAGCAGCGTAGGGGGCCTTTATTCCTACGAGCAGTACTTC. It specifies CASSVGGLYSYEQYF.

J is TRBJ1-5 and V is TRBV29-1; 7 positions agree with TRBD1. This CDR3 spans 14 amino acids. V was pared by 0 bases and J by 2 bases, with 1 base of the junction left unmatched. Germline CDR1 reads SQVTM; CDR2 reads ANQGSEA. CDR3 amino acids: CSVEDQGGNQPQHF. The CDR3 DNA reads as TGCAGCGTTGAAGATCAGGGGGGCAATCAGCCCCAGCATTTT.

The chain links TRBV10-3 to TRBJ2-6; the D is unclear. In germline, CDR1 is ENHRY, CDR2 SYGVKD. The CDR3 runs to 16 residues. V lost 7 bases and J lost 0, with 13 bases in between. CDR3 DNA: TGTGCCATCACCCCATCCTCCTCCTCTGGGGCCAACGTCCTGACTTTC. Encoded protein: CAITPSSSSGANVLTF.

A single count supports this clone. The CDR3 coding sequence is TGTGCCAGCCAAAGCGGGGGGCTGGATGGGGCCAACGTCCTGACTTTC. As protein: CASQSGGLDGANVLTF. This chain joins TRBV7-9 and TRBJ2-6; 9 nucleotides align to TRBD2. The length of the CDR3 is 16 residues. The V segment lost 8 bases and the J segment 3 bases; nucleotides outside the gene matches: 8. Germline V gene lookup returns CDR1 SEHNR and CDR2 FQNEAQ (reference sequence). The whole variable domain, remainder taken from reference TRBV7-9 and TRBJ2-6, is DTGVSQNPRHKITKRGQNVTFRCDPISEHNRLYWYRQTLGQGPEFLTYFQNEAQLEKSRLLSDRFSAERPKGSFSTLEIQRTEQGDSAMYLCASQSGGLDGANVLTFGAGSRLTVL.

This clone showed up just once. The genes are TRBV2 and TRBJ2-1; D unclear. Germline V gene data show CDR1 as SNHLY and CDR2 as FYNNEI. The V end lost 7 bases, the J end lost 0 bases, and 10 bases lay between the germline ends. The CDR3 sequence is 14 residues long. In DNA, the CDR3 is TGTGCCAGCATGTCGTCGGTCTCCTACAATGAGCAGTTCTTC. It specifies CASMSSVSYNEQFF.

V and J are TRBV29-1 and TRBJ2-7; D is unclear. Trimming shortened V by 7 bases and J by 6 bases, and 13 bases separated the two germline ends. Looked up from germline, CDR1 is SQVTM and CDR2 is ANQGSEA. The CDR3 has 11 residues. CDR3 nucleotide sequence: TGCAGCGCGAGAGCTAGTAGCGAGCAGTACTTC. Encoded protein: CSARASSEQYF.

A word on this clone: In the same sample, other DNA sequences code for this CDR3. The chain uses TRBV9 and TRBJ2-5; 11 nucleotides agree with TRBD2. Losses at the gene ends were 0 bases for V and 5 bases for J; bases not matched to a gene: 0. The CDR3 spans 14 residues. Germline CDR1 and CDR2: SGDLS and YYNGEE. CDR3 sequence (DNA): TGTGCCAGCAGCGTAGGACTAGCGGGGGAGACCCAGTACTTC. This translates into CASSVGLAGETQYF.

The V and J genes are TRBV9 and TRBJ2-1; TRBD1 aligns across 7 bases. V was pared by 4 bases and J by 9 bases, with 7 bases of the junction left unmatched. The germline gives CDR1 SGDLS, CDR2 YYNGEE. CDR3 length: 13 residues. The CDR3 loop reads CASSQVQGSEQFF. The CDR3 DNA is TGTGCCAGCAGCCAGGTACAGGGGAGTGAGCAGTTCTTC. The full variable domain, its missing parts supplied by reference TRBV9 and TRBJ2-1, is DSGVTQTPKHLITATGQRVTLRCSPRSGDLSVYWYQQSLDQGLQFLIQYYNGEERAKGNILERFSAQQFPDLHSELNLSSLELGDSALYFCASSQVQGSEQFFGPGTRLTVL.

This chain uses TRBV5-4 with TRBJ2-5; possibly TRBD1 for D (6 bases). V dropped 4 bases and J dropped 3 bases, with 10 bases sitting between them. Germline V CDR1 and CDR2: SGHNT, YYREEE (reference sequence). This CDR3 comprises 13 residues. The CDR3 is CASSGGHEETQYF. CDR3 in DNA: TGTGCCAGCAGCGGGGGCCACGAAGAGACCCAGTACTTC. Filled out from reference TRBV5-4 and TRBJ2-5, the complete variable domain reads ETGVTQSPTHLIKTRGQQVTLRCSSQSGHNTVSWYQQALGQGPQFIFQYYREEENGRGNFPPRFSGLQFPNYSSELNVNALELDDSALYLCASSGGHEETQYFGPGTRLLVL.

The chain uses TRBV7-9 and TRBJ1-1; D may be TRBD1 (6 bases). The CDR3 loop spans 13 amino acids. The germline gives CDR1 SEHNR, CDR2 FQNEAQ (reference sequence). Trimming pared 5 bases from V and 5 bases from J, leaving 12 bases between. DNA for the CDR3: TGTGCCAGCAGCCAACCACAGGGAACTGAAGCTTTCTTT. Protein: CASSQPQGTEAFF.

The rearrangement links TRBV7-9 to TRBJ2-3, with TRBD2 as a possible D gene (6 bases). Germline loops: CDR1 SEHNR, CDR2 FQNEAQ (reference sequence). Trimming took 4 bases from V and 2 from J, leaving 13 bases between them. This CDR3 has 15 residues. CDR3 protein: CASSWGDGDTDTQYF. As DNA, the CDR3 is TGTGCCAGCAGCTGGGGGGATGGCGACACAGATACGCAGTATTTT.

The chain combines TRBV6-5 with TRBJ2-1; D is uncertain. This CDR3 has 12 amino acids. Germline CDR1 reads MNHEY; CDR2 reads SVGAGI. Trimming removed 8 bases at V and 6 bases at J, with 11 bases between. Here the CDR3 reads CASFSLGNEQFF. The DNA of the CDR3 is TGTGCCAGCTTTTCTTTGGGCAATGAGCAGTTCTTC.

The V call is TRBV29-1, the J call TRBJ2-3; 10 bases map to TRBD2. The germline CDR1 and CDR2 sequences are SQVTM and ANQGSEA. With V trimmed by 2 bases and J by 4 bases, 21 bases remained unmatched. This CDR3 has 20 residues. The CDR3 DNA follows: TGCAGCGTTGAAATTTTGGAACTAGCGGGATTGCTTCCCCGCTCAGATACGCAGTATTTT. Translation gives CSVEILELAGLLPRSDTQYF.

V is TRBV7-9 and J is TRBJ2-2; 8 positions agree with TRBD1. This CDR3 contains 15 residues. Germline values: CDR1 SEHNR, CDR2 FQNEAQ (reference sequence). The V and J ends lost 3 bases and 4 bases, in that order; junction bases with no gene match: 4. Written as DNA, the CDR3 is TGTGCCAGCAGCTTGGACAGGGCAACCACCGGGGAGCTGTTTTTT. It is translated as CASSLDRATTGELFF.

The rearrangement uses TRBV30 and TRBJ1-2, with D uncertain. The CDR3 contains 13 residues. Germline CDR1 GTSNPN, CDR2 SVGIG (reference sequence). The V end was cut by 0 bases, the J end by 4 bases, with 9 bases between. The CDR3 sequence: CAWSVTATYGYTF. In nucleotides, the CDR3 is TGTGCCTGGAGTGTAACAGCAACCTATGGCTACACCTTC. Looking up the rest from reference TRBV30 and TRBJ1-2 gives the full variable domain: SQTIHQWPATLVQPVGSPLSLECTVEGTSNPNLYWYRQAAGRGLQLLFYSVGIGQISSEVPQNLSASRPQDRQFILSSKKLLLSDSGFYLCAWSVTATYGYTFGSGTRLTVV.

J is TRBJ2-7 and V is TRBV4-3; the D gene could be TRBD1 or TRBD2 (6 bases each). The germline V gene has CDR1 LGHNA and CDR2 YSLEER. This CDR3 region has 15 residues. With 1 base removed from V and 5 bases from J, the gap between germline ends came to 15 bases. The chain's CDR3 is CASSQARGALNEQYF. The CDR3 nucleotides are TGCGCCAGCAGCCAAGCAAGGGGGGCGCTCAACGAGCAGTACTTC.